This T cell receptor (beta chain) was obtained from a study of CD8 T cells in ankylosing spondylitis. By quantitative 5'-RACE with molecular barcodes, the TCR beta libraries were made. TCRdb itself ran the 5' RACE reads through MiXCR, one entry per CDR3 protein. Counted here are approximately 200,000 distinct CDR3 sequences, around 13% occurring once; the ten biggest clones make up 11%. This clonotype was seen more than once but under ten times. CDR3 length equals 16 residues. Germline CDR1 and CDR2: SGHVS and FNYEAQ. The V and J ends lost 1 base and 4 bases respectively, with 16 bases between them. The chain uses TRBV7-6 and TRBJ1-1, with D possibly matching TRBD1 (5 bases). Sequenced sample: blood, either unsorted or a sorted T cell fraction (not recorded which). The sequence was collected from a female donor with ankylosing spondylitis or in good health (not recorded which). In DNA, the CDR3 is TGTGCCAGCAGCTTAGGGGGCGAGGGGACCGGCACTGAAGCTTTCTTT. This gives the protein CASSLGGEGTGTEAFF.